This TCR beta chain was observed in a study of blood T cell repertoires in COVID-19. Across the whole study: Acute and convalescent COVID-19 specimens originated in the United States, Italy and Spain. Sources were T cells, B-cell-depleted T cells, or PBMCs; the material itself was cDNA or gDNA.

Methods used by the authors: From reference gene primer amplification, estimates of nucleated cell counts were derived. Clones were read by immunoSEQ multiplex PCR, and TCRdb kept only the in-frame ones, dropping some. From that table come the V and J calls and clone size; the DNA was used to work out D and trimming. Here the sample spans some 180,000 clones, roughly 73% being singletons. Germline CDR1 is LNHDA and CDR2 is SQIVND (reference sequence). The germline V and J ends were trimmed by 5 bases and 4 bases, with 9 bases remaining between them. The CDR3 is 13 amino acids. The V gene is TRBV19, the J gene TRBJ1-5; no clear D gene. The specimen sequenced was peripheral blood. This sequence originates from a woman of 80 years or more with active or convalescent COVID-19. The CDR3 sequence: CASSRQPNQPQHF. CDR3 nucleotides: TGTGCCAGTAGTCGACAACCTAATCAGCCCCAGCATTTT.